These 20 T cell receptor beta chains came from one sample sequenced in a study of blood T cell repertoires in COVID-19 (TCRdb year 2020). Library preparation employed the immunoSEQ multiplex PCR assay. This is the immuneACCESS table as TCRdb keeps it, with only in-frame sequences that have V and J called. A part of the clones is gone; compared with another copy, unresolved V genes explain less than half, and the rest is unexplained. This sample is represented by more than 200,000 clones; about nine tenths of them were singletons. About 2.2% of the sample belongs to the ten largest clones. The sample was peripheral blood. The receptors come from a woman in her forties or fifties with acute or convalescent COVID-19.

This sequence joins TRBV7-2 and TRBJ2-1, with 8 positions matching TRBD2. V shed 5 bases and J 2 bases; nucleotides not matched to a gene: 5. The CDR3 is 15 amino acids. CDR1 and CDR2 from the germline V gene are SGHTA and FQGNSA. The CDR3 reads CASSPISGAYNEQFF. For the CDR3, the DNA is TGTGCCAGCAGCCCTATTAGCGGGGCCTACAATGAGCAGTTCTTC.

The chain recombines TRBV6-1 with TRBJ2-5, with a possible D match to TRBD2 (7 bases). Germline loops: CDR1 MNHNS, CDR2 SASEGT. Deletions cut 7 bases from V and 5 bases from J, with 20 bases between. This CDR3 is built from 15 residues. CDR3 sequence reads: CASIGRRGGGETQYF. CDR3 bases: TGTGCCAGCATTGGACGGCGAGGGGGAGGGGAGACCCAGTACTTC.

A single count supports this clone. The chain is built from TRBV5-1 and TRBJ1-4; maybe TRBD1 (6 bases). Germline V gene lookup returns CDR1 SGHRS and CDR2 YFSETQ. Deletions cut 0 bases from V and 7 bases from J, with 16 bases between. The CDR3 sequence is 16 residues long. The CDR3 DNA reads TGCGCCAGCAGCTTGGGGGATACAGGGTTAGGTGAAAAACTGTTTTTT. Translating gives CASSLGDTGLGEKLFF.

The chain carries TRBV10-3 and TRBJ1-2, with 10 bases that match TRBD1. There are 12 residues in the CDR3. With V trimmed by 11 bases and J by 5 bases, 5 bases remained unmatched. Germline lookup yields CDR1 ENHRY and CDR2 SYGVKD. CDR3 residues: CAGGDRGYGYTF. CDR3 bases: TGTGCCGGAGGGGACAGGGGATATGGCTACACCTTC.

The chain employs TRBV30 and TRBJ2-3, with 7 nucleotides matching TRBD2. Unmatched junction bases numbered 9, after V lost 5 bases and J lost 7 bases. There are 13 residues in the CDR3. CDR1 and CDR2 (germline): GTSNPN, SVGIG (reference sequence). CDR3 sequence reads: CAWGPGLDHTQYF. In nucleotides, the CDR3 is TGTGCCTGGGGACCCGGACTAGACCATACGCAGTATTTT. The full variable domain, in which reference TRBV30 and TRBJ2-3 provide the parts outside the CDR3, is SQTIHQWPATLVQPVGSPLSLECTVEGTSNPNLYWYRQAAGRGLQLLFYSVGIGQISSEVPQNLSASRPQDRQFILSSKKLLLSDSGFYLCAWGPGLDHTQYFGPGTRLTVL.

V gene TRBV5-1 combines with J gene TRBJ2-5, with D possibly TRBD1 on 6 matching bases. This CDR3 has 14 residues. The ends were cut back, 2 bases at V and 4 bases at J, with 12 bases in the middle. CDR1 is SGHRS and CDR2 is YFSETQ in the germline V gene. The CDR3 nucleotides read TGCGCCAGCAGCTTCGGACAGCCCGTAGAGACCCAGTACTTC. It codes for CASSFGQPVETQYF. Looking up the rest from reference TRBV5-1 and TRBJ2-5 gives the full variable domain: KAGVTQTPRYLIKTRGQQVTLSCSPISGHRSVSWYQQTPGQGLQFLFEYFSETQRNKGNFPGRFSGRQFSNSRSEMNVSTLELGDSALYLCASSFGQPVETQYFGPGTRLLVL.

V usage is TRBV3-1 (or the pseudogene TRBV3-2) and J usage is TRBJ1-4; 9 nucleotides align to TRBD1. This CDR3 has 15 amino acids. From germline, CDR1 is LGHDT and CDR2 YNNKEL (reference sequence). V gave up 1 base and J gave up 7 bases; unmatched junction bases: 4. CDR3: CASSQAGTGSEKLFF. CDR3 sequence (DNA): TGTGCCAGCAGCCAAGCCGGGACAGGGAGTGAAAAACTGTTTTTT.

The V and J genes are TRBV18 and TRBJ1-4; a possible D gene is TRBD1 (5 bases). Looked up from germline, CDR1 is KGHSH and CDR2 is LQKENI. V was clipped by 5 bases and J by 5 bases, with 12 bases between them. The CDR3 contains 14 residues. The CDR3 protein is CASSAGTANEKLFF. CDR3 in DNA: TGTGCCAGCTCAGCGGGGACTGCAAATGAAAAACTGTTTTTT.

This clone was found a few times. The CDR3 DNA reads TGTGCCAGCAGTTCGGGACAGGGGGCCGGGAACACTGAAGCTTTCTTT. It specifies CASSSGQGAGNTEAFF. The chain combines TRBV6-6 with TRBJ1-1, with 12 bases fitting TRBD1. The V and J ends lost 4 bases and 1 base, in that order; junction bases with no gene match: 4. Germline CDR1 MNHNY, CDR2 SVGAGI (reference sequence). The length of the CDR3 is 16 residues.

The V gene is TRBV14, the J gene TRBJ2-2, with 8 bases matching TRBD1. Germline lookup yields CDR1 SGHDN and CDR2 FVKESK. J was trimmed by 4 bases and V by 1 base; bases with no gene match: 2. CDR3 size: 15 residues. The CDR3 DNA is TGTGCCAGCAGCCAAGTCAGGGGGCGCACCGGGGAGCTGTTTTTT. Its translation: CASSQVRGRTGELFF.

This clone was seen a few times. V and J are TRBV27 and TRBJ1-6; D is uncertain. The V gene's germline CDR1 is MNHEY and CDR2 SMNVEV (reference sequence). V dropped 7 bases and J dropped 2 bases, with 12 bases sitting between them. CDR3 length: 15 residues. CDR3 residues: CASIDSFPYNSPLHF. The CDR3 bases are TGTGCCAGCATTGACTCCTTCCCCTATAATTCACCCCTCCACTTT.

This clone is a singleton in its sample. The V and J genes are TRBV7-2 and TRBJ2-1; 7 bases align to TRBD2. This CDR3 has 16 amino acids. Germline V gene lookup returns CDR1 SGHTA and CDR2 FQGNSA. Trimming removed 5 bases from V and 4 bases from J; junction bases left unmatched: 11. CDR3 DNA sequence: TGTGCCAGCAGCCCCGTCGCTAGCGGTTATTACAATGAGCAGTTCTTC. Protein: CASSPVASGYYNEQFF.

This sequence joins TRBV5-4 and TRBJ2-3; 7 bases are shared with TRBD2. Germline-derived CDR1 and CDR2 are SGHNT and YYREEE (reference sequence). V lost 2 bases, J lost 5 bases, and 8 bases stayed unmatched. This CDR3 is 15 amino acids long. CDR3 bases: TGTGCCAGCAGCTTTACGGGAGGAAGGAGAGATACGCAGTATTTT. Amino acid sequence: CASSFTGGRRDTQYF.

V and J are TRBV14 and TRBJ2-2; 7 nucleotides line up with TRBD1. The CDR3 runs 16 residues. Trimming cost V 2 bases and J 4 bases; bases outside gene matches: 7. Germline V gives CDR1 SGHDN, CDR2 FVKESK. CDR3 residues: CASSQRAGGGTGELFF. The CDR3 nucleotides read TGTGCCAGCAGCCAAAGAGCAGGGGGTGGCACCGGGGAGCTGTTTTTT.

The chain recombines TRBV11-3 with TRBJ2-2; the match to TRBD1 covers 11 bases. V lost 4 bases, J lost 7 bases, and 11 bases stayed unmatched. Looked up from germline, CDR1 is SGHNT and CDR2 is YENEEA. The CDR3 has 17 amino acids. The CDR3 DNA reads TGTGCCAGCAGCTGGGATGGCGGACAGGGGGCCGGCGGGGAGCTGTTTTTT. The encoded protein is CASSWDGGQGAGGELFF.

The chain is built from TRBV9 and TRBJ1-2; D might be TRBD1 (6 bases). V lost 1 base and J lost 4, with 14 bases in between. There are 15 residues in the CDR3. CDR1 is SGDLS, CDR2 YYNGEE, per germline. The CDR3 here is CASSVSGQRSYGYTF. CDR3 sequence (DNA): TGTGCCAGCAGCGTAAGCGGACAGAGATCCTATGGCTACACCTTC.

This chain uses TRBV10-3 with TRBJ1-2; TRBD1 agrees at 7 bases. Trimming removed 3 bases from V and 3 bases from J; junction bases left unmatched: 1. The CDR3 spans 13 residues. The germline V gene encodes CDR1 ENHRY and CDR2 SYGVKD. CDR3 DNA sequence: TGTGCCATCAGTGAAAGGGGGCACTATGGCTACACCTTC. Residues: CAISERGHYGYTF.

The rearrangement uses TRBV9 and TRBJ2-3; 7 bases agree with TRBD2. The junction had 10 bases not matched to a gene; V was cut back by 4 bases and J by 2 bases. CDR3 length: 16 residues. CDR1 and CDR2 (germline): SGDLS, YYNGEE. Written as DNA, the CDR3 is TGTGCCAGCAGCCTCGCAGGCGGGGGAATCACAGATACGCAGTATTTT. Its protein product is CASSLAGGGITDTQYF. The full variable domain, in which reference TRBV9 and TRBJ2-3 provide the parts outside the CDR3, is DSGVTQTPKHLITATGQRVTLRCSPRSGDLSVYWYQQSLDQGLQFLIQYYNGEERAKGNILERFSAQQFPDLHSELNLSSLELGDSALYFCASSLAGGGITDTQYFGPGTRLTVL.

DNA for the CDR3: TGTGCCACAGCGCGGACAGGGGGATTTGAGCAGTTCTTC. This translates into CATARTGGFEQFF. This chain uses TRBV24-1 with TRBJ2-1; the match to TRBD1 covers 10 bases. J was trimmed by 9 bases and V by 10 bases; bases with no gene match: 8. The CDR3 runs 13 residues. The V gene's germline CDR1 is KGHDR and CDR2 SFDVKD.

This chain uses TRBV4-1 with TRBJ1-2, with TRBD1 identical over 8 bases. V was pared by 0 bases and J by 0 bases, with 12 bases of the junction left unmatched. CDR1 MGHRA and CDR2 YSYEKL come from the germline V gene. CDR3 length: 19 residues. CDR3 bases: TGCGCCAGCAGCCAAGATAAGAGGACAGGGTGGTCGACTAACTATGGCTACACCTTC. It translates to CASSQDKRTGWSTNYGYTF.